A selection of T cell receptor beta chains follows, all from one sample in a study of blood T cell repertoires in COVID-19. TCRdb's table, derived via immunoSEQ multiplex PCR, lists solely in-frame clones and lacks some. The sample lists fewer than 400,000 clones, 85% to 90% occurring once. The sequenced sample consisted of peripheral blood. The receptors originated from a woman aged 30 to 39 with COVID-19, enrolled during active disease. Each CDR3 is given with its conserved first and last residue. Each record gives: V gene, clone size, CDR3 length, D gene, J gene, CDR3 DNA, CDR3 protein. The D gene is left open where the match is weak. Expanded clones get a size class; other rows say once, few or many, or leave the size out.

>TRBV2|once|15|TRBD1|TRBJ1-5
TGTGCCAGCAGGGCAACAGGGGTTGGCAATCAGCCCCAGCATTTT
CASRATGVGNQPQHF
>TRBV3-1/TRBV3-2|-|14|-|TRBJ1-1
TGTGCCAGCAGCCACATAGACAGGAACACTGAAGCTTTCTTT
CASSHIDRNTEAFF
>TRBV12-5|-|15|TRBD1|TRBJ2-1
TGTGCTAGTGGTCCCGGGACAGGTCGCTACAATGAGCAGTTCTTC
CASGPGTGRYNEQFF
>TRBV6-6|-|15|TRBD2|TRBJ2-2
TGTGCCAGCAGCCGGACTAGCGCGAACACCGGGGAGCTGTTTTTT
CASSRTSANTGELFF
>TRBV13|once|15|TRBD2|TRBJ2-1
TGTGCCAGCAGCCTCCTAGCGGGAGGGCGGAATGAGCAGTTCTTC
CASSLLAGGRNEQFF
>TRBV6-5|-|14|TRBD1|TRBJ1-2
TGTGCCAGCATTCCCCCGACAGGGTACTATGGCTACACCTTC
CASIPPTGYYGYTF
>TRBV7-8|-|15|-|TRBJ1-3
TGTGCCAGCAGCCCGCCAGGAATTCCTGGAAACACCATATATTTT
CASSPPGIPGNTIYF
>TRBV27|-|13|-|TRBJ2-7
TGTGCCAGCAGTTTAGGGCAGGACTACGAGCAGTACTTC
CASSLGQDYEQYF
>TRBV27|-|14|TRBD2|TRBJ2-7
TGTGCCAGCAGTTTAACTAGCGGGAGCCACGAGCAGTACTTC
CASSLTSGSHEQYF
>TRBV2|-|16|-|TRBJ2-7
TGTGCCAGCAGTGGGGGGCTCCGGGAGGCCACCTACGAGCAGTACTTC
CASSGGLREATYEQYF
>TRBV9|-|14|TRBD1|TRBJ2-3
TGTGCCAGCAGCGTAGGCAGGGGGCTTGATACGCAGTATTTT
CASSVGRGLDTQYF
>TRBV4-1|-|16|TRBD2|TRBJ2-5
TGCGCCAGCAGCCAAACTAGCGGGAGAGGGAGAGAGACCCAGTACTTC
CASSQTSGRGRETQYF
>TRBV14|once|12|-|TRBJ2-7
TGTGCCAGCAGCCAAGGCAGCTACGAGCAGTACTTC
CASSQGSYEQYF
>TRBV2|-|14|TRBD1|TRBJ1-1
TGTGCCAGCAGCTGGGGACAGTTGAACACTGAAGCTTTCTTT
CASSWGQLNTEAFF
>TRBV7-9|-|15|TRBD1|TRBJ2-1
TGTGCCAGCAGCTTCGGACAGGGCGAATACAATGAGCAGTTCTTC
CASSFGQGEYNEQFF